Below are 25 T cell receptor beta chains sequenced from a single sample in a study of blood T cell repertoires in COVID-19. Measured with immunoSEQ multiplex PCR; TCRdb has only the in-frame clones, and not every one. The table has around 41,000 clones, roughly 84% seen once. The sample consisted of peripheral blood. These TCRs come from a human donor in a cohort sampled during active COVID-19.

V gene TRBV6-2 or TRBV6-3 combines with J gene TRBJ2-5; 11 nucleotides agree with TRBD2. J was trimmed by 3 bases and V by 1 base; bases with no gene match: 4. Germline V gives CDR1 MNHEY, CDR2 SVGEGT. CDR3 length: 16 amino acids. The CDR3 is CASSYLAGLAEETQYF. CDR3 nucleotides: TGTGCCAGCAGTTACTTGGCGGGACTAGCGGAAGAGACCCAGTACTTC.

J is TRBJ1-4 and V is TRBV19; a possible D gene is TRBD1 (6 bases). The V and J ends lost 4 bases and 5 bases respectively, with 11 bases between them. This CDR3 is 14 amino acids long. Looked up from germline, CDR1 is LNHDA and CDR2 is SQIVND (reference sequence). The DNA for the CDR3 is TGTGCCAGTAGTAAACCGGGGGGCAATGAAAAACTGTTTTTT. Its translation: CASSKPGGNEKLFF.

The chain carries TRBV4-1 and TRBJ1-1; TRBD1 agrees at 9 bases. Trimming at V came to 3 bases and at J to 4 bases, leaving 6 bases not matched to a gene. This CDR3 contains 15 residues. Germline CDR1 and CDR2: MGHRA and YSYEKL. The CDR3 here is CASSHPGTGSTEAFF. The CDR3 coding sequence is TGCGCCAGCAGCCATCCCGGGACAGGGAGCACTGAAGCTTTCTTT.

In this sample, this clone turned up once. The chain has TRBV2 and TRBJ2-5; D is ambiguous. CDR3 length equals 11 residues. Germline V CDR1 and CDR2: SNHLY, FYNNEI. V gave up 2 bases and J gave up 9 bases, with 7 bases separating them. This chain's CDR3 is CASSEIRAQYF. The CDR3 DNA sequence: TGTGCCAGCAGTGAAATACGCGCCCAGTACTTC.

As DNA, the CDR3 is TGTGCCAGCAGCGCACCGGGACTAGCGGGCCAACGAGGGTTCTTC. Translated: CASSAPGLAGQRGFF. The V and J genes are TRBV7-2 and TRBJ2-1, with TRBD2 identical over 12 bases. The V segment lost 5 bases and the J segment 15 bases; nucleotides outside the gene matches: 14. This CDR3 spans 15 amino acids. CDR1 and CDR2 from the germline V gene are SGHTA and FQGNSA.

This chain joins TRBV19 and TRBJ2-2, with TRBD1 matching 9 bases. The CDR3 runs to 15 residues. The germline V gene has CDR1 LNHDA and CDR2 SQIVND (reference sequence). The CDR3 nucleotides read TGTGCAACCCGCGCGGGACAGGGTAGGGGCGGGGAGCTGTTTTTT. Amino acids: CATRAGQGRGGELFF.

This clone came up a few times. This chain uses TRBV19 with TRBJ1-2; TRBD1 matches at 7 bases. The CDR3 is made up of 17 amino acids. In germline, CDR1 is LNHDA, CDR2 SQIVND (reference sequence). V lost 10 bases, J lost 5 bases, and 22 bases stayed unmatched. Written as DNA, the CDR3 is TGTGCCACTTCTACCAGTCGGGCCGGGACAGCGGCTTATGGCTACACCTTC. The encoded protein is CATSTSRAGTAAYGYTF.

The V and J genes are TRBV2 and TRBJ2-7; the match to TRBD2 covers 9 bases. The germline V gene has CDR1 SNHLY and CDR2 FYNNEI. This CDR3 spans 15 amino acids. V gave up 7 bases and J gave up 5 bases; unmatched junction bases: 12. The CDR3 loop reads CASTEGIAGDDEQYF. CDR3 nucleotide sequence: TGTGCCAGCACCGAGGGGATAGCGGGGGATGACGAGCAGTACTTC.

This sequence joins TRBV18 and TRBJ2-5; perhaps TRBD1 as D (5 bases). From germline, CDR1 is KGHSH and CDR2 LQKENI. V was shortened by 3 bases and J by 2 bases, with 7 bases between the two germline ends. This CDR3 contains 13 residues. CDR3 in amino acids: CASSPRVQETQYF. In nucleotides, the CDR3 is TGTGCCAGCTCACCCAGGGTTCAAGAGACCCAGTACTTC.

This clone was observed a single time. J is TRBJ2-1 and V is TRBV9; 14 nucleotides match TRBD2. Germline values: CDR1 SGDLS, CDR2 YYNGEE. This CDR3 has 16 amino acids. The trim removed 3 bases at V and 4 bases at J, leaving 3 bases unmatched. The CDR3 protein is CASSGRTSGGYNEQFF. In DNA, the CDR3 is TGTGCCAGCAGCGGCCGGACTAGCGGGGGGTACAATGAGCAGTTCTTC. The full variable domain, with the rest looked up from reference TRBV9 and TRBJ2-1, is DSGVTQTPKHLITATGQRVTLRCSPRSGDLSVYWYQQSLDQGLQFLIQYYNGEERAKGNILERFSAQQFPDLHSELNLSSLELGDSALYFCASSGRTSGGYNEQFFGPGTRLTVL.

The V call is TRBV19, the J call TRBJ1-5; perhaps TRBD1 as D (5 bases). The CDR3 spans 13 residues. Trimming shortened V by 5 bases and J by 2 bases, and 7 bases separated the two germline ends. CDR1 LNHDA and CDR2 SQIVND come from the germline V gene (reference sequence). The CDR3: CASSGTGNQPQHF. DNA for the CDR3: TGTGCCAGTAGTGGGACTGGCAATCAGCCCCAGCATTTT. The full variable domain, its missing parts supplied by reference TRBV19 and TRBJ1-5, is DGGITQSPKYLFRKEGQNVTLSCEQNLNHDAMYWYRQDPGQGLRLIYYSQIVNDFQKGDIAEGYSVSREKKESFPLTVTSAQKNPTAFYLCASSGTGNQPQHFGDGTRLSIL.

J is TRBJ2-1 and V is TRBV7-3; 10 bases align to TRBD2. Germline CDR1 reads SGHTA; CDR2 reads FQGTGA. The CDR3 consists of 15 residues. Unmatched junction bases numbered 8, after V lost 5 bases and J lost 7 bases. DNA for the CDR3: TGTGCCAGCAGCGCCCTAGCGGGGGCGGTGAATGAGCAGTTCTTC. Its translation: CASSALAGAVNEQFF.

The CDR3 DNA reads as TGTGCCAGCAGTGTTAAGAGGGAGGAGCAGTTCTTC. Encoded protein: CASSVKREEQFF. This chain uses TRBV25-1 with TRBJ2-1; maybe TRBD2 (5 bases). Germline CDR1 and CDR2: MGHDK and SYGVNS. Trimming cost V 4 bases and J 10 bases, with 11 bases left between them. CDR3 length: 12 amino acids.

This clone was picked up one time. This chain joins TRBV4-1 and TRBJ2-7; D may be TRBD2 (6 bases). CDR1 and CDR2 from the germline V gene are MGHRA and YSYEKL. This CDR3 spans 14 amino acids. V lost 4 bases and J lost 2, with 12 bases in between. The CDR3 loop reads CASSLGSGAYEQYF. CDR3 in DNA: TGCGCCAGCAGCCTAGGGTCGGGGGCCTACGAGCAGTACTTC.

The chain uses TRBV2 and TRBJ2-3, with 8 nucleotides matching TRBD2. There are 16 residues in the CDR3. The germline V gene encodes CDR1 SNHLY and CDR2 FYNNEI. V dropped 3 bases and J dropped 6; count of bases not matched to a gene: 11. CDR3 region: CASSDRLARGVDTQYF. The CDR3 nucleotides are TGTGCCAGCAGTGATCGGCTAGCGCGGGGGGTGGATACGCAGTATTTT.

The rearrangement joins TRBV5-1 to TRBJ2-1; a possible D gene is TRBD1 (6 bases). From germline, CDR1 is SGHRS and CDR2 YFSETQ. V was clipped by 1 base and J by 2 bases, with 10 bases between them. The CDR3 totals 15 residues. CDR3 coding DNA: TGCGCCAGCAGCTTGACAGGGCAGGCCTACAATGAGCAGTTCTTC. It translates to CASSLTGQAYNEQFF.

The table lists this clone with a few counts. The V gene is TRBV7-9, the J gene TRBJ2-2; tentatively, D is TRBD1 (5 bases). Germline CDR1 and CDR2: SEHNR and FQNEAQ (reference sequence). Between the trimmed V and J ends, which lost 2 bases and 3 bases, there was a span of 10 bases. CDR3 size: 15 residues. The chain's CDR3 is CASSLRQTYTGELFF. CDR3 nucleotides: TGTGCCAGCAGCTTACGACAGACCTACACCGGGGAGCTGTTTTTT.

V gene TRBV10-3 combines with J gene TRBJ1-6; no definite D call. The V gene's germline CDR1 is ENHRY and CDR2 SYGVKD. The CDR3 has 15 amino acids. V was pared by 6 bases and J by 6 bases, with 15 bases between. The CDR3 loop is CAIRNAEAVNSPLHF. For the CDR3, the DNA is TGTGCCATCAGAAATGCGGAGGCCGTTAATTCACCCCTCCACTTT.

The CDR3 region is CASSWRQGLSDTQYF. The DNA of the CDR3 is TGTGCCAGCAGCTGGCGACAGGGATTGTCAGATACGCAGTATTTT. This chain links TRBV7-2 with TRBJ2-3; 7 bases line up with TRBD1. This CDR3 comprises 15 residues. V was pared by 4 bases and J by 4 bases, with 8 bases of the junction left unmatched. Germline values: CDR1 SGHTA, CDR2 FQGNSA.

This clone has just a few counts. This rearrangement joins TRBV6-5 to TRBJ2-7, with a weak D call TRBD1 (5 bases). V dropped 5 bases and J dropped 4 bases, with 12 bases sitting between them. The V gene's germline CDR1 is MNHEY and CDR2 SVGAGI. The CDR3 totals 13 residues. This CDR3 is CASSRARGYEQYF. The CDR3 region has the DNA TGTGCCAGCAGTAGGGCTAGGGGATACGAGCAGTACTTC.

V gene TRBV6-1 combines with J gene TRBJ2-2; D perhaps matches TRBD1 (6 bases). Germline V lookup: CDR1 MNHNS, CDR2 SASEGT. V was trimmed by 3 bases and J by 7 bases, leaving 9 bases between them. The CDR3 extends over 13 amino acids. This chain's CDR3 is CASSERGNGELFF. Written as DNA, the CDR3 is TGTGCCAGCAGTGAGAGGGGGAACGGGGAGCTGTTTTTT.

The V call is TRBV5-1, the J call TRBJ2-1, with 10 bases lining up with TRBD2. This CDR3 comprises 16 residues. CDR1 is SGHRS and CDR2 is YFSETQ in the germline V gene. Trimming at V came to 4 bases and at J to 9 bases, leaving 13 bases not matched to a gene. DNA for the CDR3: TGCGCCAGCAGCCCTGAACCAGCGGGGGGGCCTGGTGAGCAGTTCTTC. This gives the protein CASSPEPAGGPGEQFF. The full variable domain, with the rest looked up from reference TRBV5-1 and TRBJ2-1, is KAGVTQTPRYLIKTRGQQVTLSCSPISGHRSVSWYQQTPGQGLQFLFEYFSETQRNKGNFPGRFSGRQFSNSRSEMNVSTLELGDSALYLCASSPEPAGGPGEQFFGPGTRLTVL.

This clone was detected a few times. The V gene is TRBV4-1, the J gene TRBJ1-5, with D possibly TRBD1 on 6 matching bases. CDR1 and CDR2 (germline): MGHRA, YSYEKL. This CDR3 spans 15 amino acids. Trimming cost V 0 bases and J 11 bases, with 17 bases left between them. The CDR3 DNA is TGCGCCAGCAGCCAAGATCGCACCCTACAGGGTGCCCAGCATTTT. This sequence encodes CASSQDRTLQGAQHF.

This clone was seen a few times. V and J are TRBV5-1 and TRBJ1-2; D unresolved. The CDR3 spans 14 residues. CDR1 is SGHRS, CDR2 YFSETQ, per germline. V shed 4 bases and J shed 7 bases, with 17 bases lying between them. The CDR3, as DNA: TGCGCCAGCAGCGCAGGCCCCTCGGCGGGTGGCTACACCTTC. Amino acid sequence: CASSAGPSAGGYTF.

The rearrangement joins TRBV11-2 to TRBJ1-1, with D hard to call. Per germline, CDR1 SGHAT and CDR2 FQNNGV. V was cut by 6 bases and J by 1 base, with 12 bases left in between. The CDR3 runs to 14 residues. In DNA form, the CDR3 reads TGTGCCAGCAGGGTGAGCTCCTCGAACACTGAAGCTTTCTTT. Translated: CASRVSSSNTEAFF.